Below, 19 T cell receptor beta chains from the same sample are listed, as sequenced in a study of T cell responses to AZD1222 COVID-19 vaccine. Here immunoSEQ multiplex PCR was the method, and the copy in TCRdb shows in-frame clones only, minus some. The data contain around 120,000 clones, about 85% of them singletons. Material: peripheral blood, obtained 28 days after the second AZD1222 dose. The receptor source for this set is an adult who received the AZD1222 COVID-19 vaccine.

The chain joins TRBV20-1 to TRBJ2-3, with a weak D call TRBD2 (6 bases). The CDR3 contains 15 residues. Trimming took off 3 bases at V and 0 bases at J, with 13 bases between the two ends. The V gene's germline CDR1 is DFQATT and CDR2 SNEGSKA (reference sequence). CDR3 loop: CSASSPGESTDTQYF. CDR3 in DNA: TGCAGTGCTAGTAGTCCGGGGGAGAGCACAGATACGCAGTATTTT.

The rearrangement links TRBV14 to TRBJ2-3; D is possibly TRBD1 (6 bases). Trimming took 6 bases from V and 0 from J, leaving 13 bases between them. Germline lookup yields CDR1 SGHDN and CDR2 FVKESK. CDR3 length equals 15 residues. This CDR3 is CASRSRQDSTDTQYF. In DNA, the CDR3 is TGTGCCAGCAGGTCCCGACAGGATAGCACAGATACGCAGTATTTT.

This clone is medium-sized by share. Here the CDR3 reads CASRDGLADNQPQHF. As DNA, the CDR3 is TGTGCCAGCAGGGATGGATTGGCAGACAATCAGCCCCAGCATTTT. The V and J genes are TRBV5-4 and TRBJ1-5; D ambiguous. The CDR3 is made up of 15 amino acids. The V gene lost 5 bases and the J gene lost 3 bases, with 15 bases spanning the gap. Germline-derived CDR1 and CDR2 are SGHNT and YYREEE (reference sequence).

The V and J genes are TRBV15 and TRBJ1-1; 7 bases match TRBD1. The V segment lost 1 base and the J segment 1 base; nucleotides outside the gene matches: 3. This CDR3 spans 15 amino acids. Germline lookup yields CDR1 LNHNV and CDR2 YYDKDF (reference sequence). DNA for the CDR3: TGTGCCACCAGCAGAGGTGAGGGGGCGAACACTGAAGCTTTCTTT. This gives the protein CATSRGEGANTEAFF. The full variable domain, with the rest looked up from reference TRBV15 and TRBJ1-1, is DAMVIQNPRYQVTQFGKPVTLSCSQTLNHNVMYWYQQKSSQAPKLLFHYYDKDFNNEADTPDNFQSRRPNTSFCFLDIRSPGLGDTAMYLCATSRGEGANTEAFFGQGTRLTVV.

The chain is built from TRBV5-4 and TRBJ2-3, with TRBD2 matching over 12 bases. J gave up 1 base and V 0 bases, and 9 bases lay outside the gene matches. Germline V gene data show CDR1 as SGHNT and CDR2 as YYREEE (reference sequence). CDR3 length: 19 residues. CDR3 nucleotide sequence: TGTGCCAGCAGCTTGGCCCGTAGAAGACTAGCGGGGGGCACAGATACGCAGTATTTT. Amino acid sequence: CASSLARRRLAGGTDTQYF.

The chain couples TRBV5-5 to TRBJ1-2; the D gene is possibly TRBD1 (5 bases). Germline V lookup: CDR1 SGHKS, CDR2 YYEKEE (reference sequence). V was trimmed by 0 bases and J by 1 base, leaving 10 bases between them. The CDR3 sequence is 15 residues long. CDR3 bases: TGTGCCAGCAGCTTGGTTGGGGGGAATAACTATGGCTACACCTTC. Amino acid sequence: CASSLVGGNNYGYTF.

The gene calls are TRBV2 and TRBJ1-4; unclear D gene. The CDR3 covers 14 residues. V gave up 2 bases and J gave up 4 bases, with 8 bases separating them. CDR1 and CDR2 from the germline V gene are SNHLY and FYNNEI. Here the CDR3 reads CASSESWNNEKLFF. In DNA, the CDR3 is TGTGCCAGCAGTGAATCGTGGAATAATGAAAAACTGTTTTTT.

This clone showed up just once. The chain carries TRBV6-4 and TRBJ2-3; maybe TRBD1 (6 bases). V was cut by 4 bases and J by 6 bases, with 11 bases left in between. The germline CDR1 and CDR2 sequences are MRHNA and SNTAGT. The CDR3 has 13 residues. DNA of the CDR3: TGTGCCAGCAGTGGAGGGGACACGGATACGCAGTATTTT. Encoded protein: CASSGGDTDTQYF.

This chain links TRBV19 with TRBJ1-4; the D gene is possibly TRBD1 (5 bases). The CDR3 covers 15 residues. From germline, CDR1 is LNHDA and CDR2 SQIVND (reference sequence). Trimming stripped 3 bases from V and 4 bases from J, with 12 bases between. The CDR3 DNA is TGTGCCAGTAGTATTGGCGGCAGGGATAATGAAAAACTGTTTTTT. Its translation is CASSIGGRDNEKLFF.

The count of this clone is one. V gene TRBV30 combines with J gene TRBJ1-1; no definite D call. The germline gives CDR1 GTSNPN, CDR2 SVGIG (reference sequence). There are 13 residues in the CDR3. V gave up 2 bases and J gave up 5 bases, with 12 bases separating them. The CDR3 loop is CAWSTTRGTEAFF. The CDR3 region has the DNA TGTGCCTGGAGTACTACACGGGGAACTGAAGCTTTCTTT.

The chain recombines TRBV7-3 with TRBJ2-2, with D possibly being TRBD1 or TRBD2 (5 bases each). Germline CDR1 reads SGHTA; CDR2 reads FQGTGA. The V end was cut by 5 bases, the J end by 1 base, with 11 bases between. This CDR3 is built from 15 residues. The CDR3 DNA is TGTGCCAGCAGCCCAGGGACGGGGAACACCGGGGAGCTGTTTTTT. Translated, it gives CASSPGTGNTGELFF.

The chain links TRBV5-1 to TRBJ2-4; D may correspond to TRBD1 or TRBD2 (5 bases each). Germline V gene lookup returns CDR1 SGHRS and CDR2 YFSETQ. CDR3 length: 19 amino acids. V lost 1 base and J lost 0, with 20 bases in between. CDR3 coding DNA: TGCGCCAGCAGCTTGAGCGGTTTTCTTCAGGGCCAAGCCAAAAACATTCAGTACTTC. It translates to CASSLSGFLQGQAKNIQYF.

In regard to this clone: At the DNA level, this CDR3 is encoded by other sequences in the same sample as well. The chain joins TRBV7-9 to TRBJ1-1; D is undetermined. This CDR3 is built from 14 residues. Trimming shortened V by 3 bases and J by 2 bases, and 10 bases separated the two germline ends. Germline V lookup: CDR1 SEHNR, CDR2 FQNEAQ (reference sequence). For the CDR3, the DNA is TGTGCCAGCAGCTTGGGTGCGGGCAACACTGAAGCTTTCTTT. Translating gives CASSLGAGNTEAFF. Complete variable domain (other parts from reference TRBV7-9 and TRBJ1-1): DTGVSQNPRHKITKRGQNVTFRCDPISEHNRLYWYRQTLGQGPEFLTYFQNEAQLEKSRLLSDRFSAERPKGSFSTLEIQRTEQGDSAMYLCASSLGAGNTEAFFGQGTRLTVV.

CDR3 loop: CASSPQERETQYF. The CDR3 nucleotides are TGTGCCAGCTCACCACAGGAGAGAGAGACCCAGTACTTC. The chain employs TRBV18 and TRBJ2-5; D unclear. Trimming removed 1 base at V and 4 bases at J, with 7 bases between. The CDR3 length is 13 residues. In germline, CDR1 is KGHSH, CDR2 LQKENI.

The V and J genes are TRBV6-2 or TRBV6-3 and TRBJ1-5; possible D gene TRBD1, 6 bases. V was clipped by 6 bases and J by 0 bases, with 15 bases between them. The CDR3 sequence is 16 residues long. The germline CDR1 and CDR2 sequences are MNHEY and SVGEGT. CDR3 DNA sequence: TGTGCCAGCAGCCCCTCTCAGGGGAATAGCAATCAGCCCCAGCATTTT. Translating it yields CASSPSQGNSNQPQHF.

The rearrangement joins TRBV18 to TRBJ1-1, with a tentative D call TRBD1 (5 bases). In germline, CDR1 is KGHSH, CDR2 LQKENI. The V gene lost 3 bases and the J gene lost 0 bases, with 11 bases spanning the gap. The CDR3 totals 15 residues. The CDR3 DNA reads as TGTGCCAGCTCACCCACGAACAGGCTGAACACTGAAGCTTTCTTT. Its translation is CASSPTNRLNTEAFF.

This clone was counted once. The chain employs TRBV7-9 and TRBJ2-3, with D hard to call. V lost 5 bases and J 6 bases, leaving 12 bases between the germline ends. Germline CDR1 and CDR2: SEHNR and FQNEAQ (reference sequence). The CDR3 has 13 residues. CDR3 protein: CASSVSFPDTQYF. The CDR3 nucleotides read TGTGCCAGCAGCGTCTCCTTCCCTGATACGCAGTATTTT.

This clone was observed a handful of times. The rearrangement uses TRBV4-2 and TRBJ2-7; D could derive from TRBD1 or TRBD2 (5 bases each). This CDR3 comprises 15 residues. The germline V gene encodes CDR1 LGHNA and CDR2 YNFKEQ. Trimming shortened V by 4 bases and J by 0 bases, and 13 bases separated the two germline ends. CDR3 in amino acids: CASSLTGTSSYEQYF. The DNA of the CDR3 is TGTGCCAGCAGCCTTACCGGGACCAGCTCCTACGAGCAGTACTTC.

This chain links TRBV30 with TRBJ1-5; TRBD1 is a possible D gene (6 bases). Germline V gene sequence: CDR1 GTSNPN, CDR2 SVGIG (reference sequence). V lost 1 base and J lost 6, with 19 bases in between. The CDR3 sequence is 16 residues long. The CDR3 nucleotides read TGTGCCTGGAGTGGCGCAGGCAGGGGCGGACGTCAGCCCCAGCATTTT. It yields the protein CAWSGAGRGGRQPQHF. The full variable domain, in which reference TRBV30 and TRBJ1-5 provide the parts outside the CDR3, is SQTIHQWPATLVQPVGSPLSLECTVEGTSNPNLYWYRQAAGRGLQLLFYSVGIGQISSEVPQNLSASRPQDRQFILSSKKLLLSDSGFYLCAWSGAGRGGRQPQHFGDGTRLSIL.